The present T cell receptor beta chain was sequenced within a study of blood T cell repertoires in COVID-19. The V gene's germline CDR1 is DFQATT and CDR2 SNEGSKA (reference sequence). V gave up 1 base and J gave up 15 bases; unmatched junction bases: 5. The CDR3 has 11 amino acids. Authors' analysis steps: Reference gene primer amplification gave estimated nucleated cell counts. Here immunoSEQ multiplex PCR was the method, and the copy in TCRdb shows in-frame clones only, minus some. Clone size and the V and J calls come from that table; the DNA yielded D and trimming. The table includes 250,000 to 400,000 clones, approximately 88% detected once. Symptom resolution, clearance, or two negative PCRs marked the recovered donors of Cohort 3.

The chain has TRBV20-1 and TRBJ2-1, with TRBD2 matching 8 bases. The sequenced material came from PBMCs or T cells enriched from blood (not recorded which). The source of this sequence is a man aged 60 to 75 who had recovered from COVID-19. This chain's CDR3 is CSARVGTRPFF. The DNA of the CDR3 is TGCAGTGCTAGAGTCGGGACTAGACCGTTCTTC.